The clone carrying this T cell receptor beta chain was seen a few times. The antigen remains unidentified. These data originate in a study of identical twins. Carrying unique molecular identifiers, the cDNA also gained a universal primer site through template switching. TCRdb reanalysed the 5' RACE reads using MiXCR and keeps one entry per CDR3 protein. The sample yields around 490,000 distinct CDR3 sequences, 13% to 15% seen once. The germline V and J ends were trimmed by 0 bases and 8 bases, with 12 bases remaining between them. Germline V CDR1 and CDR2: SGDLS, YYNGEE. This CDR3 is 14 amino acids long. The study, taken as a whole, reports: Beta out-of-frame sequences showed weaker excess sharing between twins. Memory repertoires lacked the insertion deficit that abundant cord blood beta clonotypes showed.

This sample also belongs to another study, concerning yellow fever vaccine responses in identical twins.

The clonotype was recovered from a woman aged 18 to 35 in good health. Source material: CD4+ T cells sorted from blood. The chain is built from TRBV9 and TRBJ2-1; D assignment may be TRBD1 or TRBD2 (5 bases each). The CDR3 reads CASSVGGRYDEQFF. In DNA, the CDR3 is TGTGCCAGCAGCGTAGGGGGACGCTATGATGAGCAGTTCTTC.